Listed below are T cell receptor beta chains from one sample, sequenced in a study of cytomegalovirus exposure and HLA in healthy donors. Some clones are missing from TCRdb's copy, which holds only in-frame ones; the method was immunoSEQ multiplex PCR. Of 150,000 to 200,000 clones listed, 65% to 90% were seen once; the top ten hold about 2.5%. Specimen: PBMCs. Receptors originate from a woman aged 45-59 years in good health and CMV-seronegative. The CDR3 runs from the conserved cysteine through the conserved F or W. The D gene is left open where the match is weak. Size tells how often a clone was seen (once, few, many) or the class of an expanded clone, and some rows leave it out.

D	V	size	J	DNA	CDR3
.	TRBV4-2	.	TRBJ1-2	TGTGCCAGCAGCCAAGTTGGTGATCCGGCAGGGGCCCACACCTTC	CASSQVGDPAGAHTF
TRBD1	TRBV5-1	.	TRBJ1-1	TGCGCCAGCAGCCAAGGACAGGGTTTCACTGAAGCTTTCTTT	CASSQGQGFTEAFF
TRBD2	TRBV18	.	TRBJ2-5	TGTGCCAGCTCGCGGACTAACGGGGGGGAGACCCAGTACTTC	CASSRTNGGETQYF
TRBD1	TRBV6-5	.	TRBJ2-2	TGTGCCAGCAGGCTCGACAGGGGTCGCACCGGGGAGCTGTTTTTT	CASRLDRGRTGELFF
TRBD1	TRBV15	.	TRBJ2-1	TGTGCCACCAGCTTTCCTGGGACAGGAAACAATGAGCAGTTCTTC	CATSFPGTGNNEQFF
.	TRBV10-3	.	TRBJ1-5	TGTGCCATCAGTGAGTCGGGGACACTCAATCAGCCCCAGCATTTT	CAISESGTLNQPQHF
TRBD2	TRBV6-1	.	TRBJ2-1	TGTGCCAGCAGTGCTCGGGAGGGCTACAATGAGCAGTTCTTC	CASSAREGYNEQFF
.	TRBV28	.	TRBJ1-1	TGTGCCAGCAGAGGGGCCTACGAGGGGGACGGCACTGAAGCTTTCTTT	CASRGAYEGDGTEAFF
TRBD1	TRBV19	.	TRBJ1-2	TGTGCCAGTAGTACCGGACAGGGTGGCTATGGCTACACCTTC	CASSTGQGGYGYTF
.	TRBV5-1	few	TRBJ2-3	TGCGCCAGCAGCTTGGCCGGGGGAGATACGCAGTATTTT	CASSLAGGDTQYF
TRBD1	TRBV11-1	once	TRBJ2-3	TGTGCCAGCAGCTTCCCGGGACAGGGTGGGAATACGCAGTATTTT	CASSFPGQGGNTQYF
.	TRBV7-8	.	TRBJ2-4	TGTGCCAGCAGCCAAGGACTAGCCAAAAACATTCAGTACTTC	CASSQGLAKNIQYF
.	TRBV15	.	TRBJ2-5	TGTGCCACCAGCAGAGATCGAGCATCGGAGACCCAGTACTTC	CATSRDRASETQYF
.	TRBV7-2	.	TRBJ2-3	TGTGCCAGCAGCTTCAGAGCGGACCTTACCACAGATACGCAGTATTTT	CASSFRADLTTDTQYF
.	TRBV6-1	.	TRBJ2-2	TGTGCCAGCAGTTATCCGGGGGGCAACGGGGAGCTGTTTTTT	CASSYPGGNGELFF
.	TRBV19	.	TRBJ1-1	TGTGCCAGTACCCCCCGGCGGCTAACTGAAGCTTTCTTT	CASTPRRLTEAFF
TRBD2	TRBV18	few	TRBJ2-7	TGTGCCAGCTCACCAGATCAAGGCGGGAGGTACGAGCAGTACTTC	CASSPDQGGRYEQYF
.	TRBV29-1	.	TRBJ2-2	TGCAGCGCTCTGGACAGTAACACCGGGGAGCTGTTTTTT	CSALDSNTGELFF
.	TRBV29-1	.	TRBJ2-1	TGCAGCGTCTCGAGAGGCTACCCGGGCAATGAGCAGTTCTTC	CSVSRGYPGNEQFF
TRBD1	TRBV5-1	.	TRBJ1-1	TGCGCCAGCTTCGGGACAGGGGGCTCGGGTGAAGCTTTCTTT	CASFGTGGSGEAFF
TRBD1	TRBV29-1	.	TRBJ2-2	TGCAGCGTTGCGACAGGGCGGGACACCGGGGAGCTGTTTTTT	CSVATGRDTGELFF
TRBD2	TRBV5-5	.	TRBJ2-2	TGTGCCAGCAGCTTACCGCTAGCGGCTACCGGGGAGCTGTTTTTT	CASSLPLAATGELFF
TRBD1	TRBV11-2	.	TRBJ2-5	TGTGCCAGCAGCTTAGAGGACAGGGGGCGGGAGACCCAGTACTTC	CASSLEDRGRETQYF
TRBD1	TRBV27	.	TRBJ1-2	TGTGCCACCAGACCCGGGACAGTATCTAACTATGGCTACACCTTC	CATRPGTVSNYGYTF
TRBD2	TRBV28	.	TRBJ2-7	TGTGCCAGCAGTTTGGTAGCGGGAGGATACGAGCAGTACTTC	CASSLVAGGYEQYF
.	TRBV13	.	TRBJ2-6	TGTGCCAGCAGCTTATCTCGAGACATCGAACCCTCTGGGGCCAACGTCCTGACTTTC	CASSLSRDIEPSGANVLTF
TRBD2	TRBV5-1	.	TRBJ2-2	TGCGCCAGCAGTCAAGGGCTAGCGGGAGTTCGAGGCGGGGAGCTGTTTTTT	CASSQGLAGVRGGELFF
.	TRBV7-2	.	TRBJ2-7	TGTGCCAGCAGCGCCCTAGGCGGGGCGAGCTCCTACGAGCAGTACTTC	CASSALGGASSYEQYF
TRBD1	TRBV6-6	.	TRBJ2-7	TGTGCCAGCAAGAACGGACAGGGAGTCTCCTACGAGCAGTACTTC	CASKNGQGVSYEQYF
.	TRBV7-8	.	TRBJ2-2	TGTGCCAGCAGCTTAGGGCAGGGAAGGGACACCGGGGAGCTGTTTTTT	CASSLGQGRDTGELFF
.	TRBV10-3	.	TRBJ1-1	TGTGCCATCAGTGAGTTACTAACAAACACTGAAGCTTTCTTT	CAISELLTNTEAFF
.	TRBV5-1	once	TRBJ2-5	TGCGCCAGCAGTTATCGCACAGAGTCCCCAGAGACCCAGTACTTC	CASSYRTESPETQYF
.	TRBV20-1	few	TRBJ1-2	TGCAGTGCGCAAATTCCGACAGGCTACACCTTC	CSAQIPTGYTF
TRBD1	TRBV11-2	few	TRBJ2-7	TGTGCCAGCAGCCCCCGGACAGGCTCCTACGAGCAGTACTTC	CASSPRTGSYEQYF
.	TRBV19	.	TRBJ1-5	TGTGCCAGTAGCCCTCGTTTGAATCAGCCCCAGCATTTT	CASSPRLNQPQHF
.	TRBV6-6	.	TRBJ2-4	TGTGCCAGCAGTTATCAAGGGGGTTCAGCCAAAAACATTCAGTACTTC	CASSYQGGSAKNIQYF